These T cell receptor beta chains were read from a single sample in a study of response to subunit inactivated influenza vaccine. MiXCR was run by TCRdb on the RT-PCR reads, yielding one entry per CDR3 protein. The repertoire holds about 540,000 distinct CDR3 sequences, with around 21% as singletons. These data were likewise used in another study, on T cells expressing NK-cell markers.

This sample comprised CD4+ T cells sorted from PBMCs, obtained 11 to 12 days after vaccination. All receptors derive from a man aged 50 or older who received an inactivated influenza vaccine. Both conserved end residues are part of each CDR3. The D gene is left open where the match is weak. Clone size is shown for a subset of rows, as once, few, many or a class of expanded clone.

length	D	V	size	J	CDR3	DNA
16	TRBD1	TRBV6-1	many	TRBJ1-4	CASSTGQGATNEKLFF	TGTGCCAGCAGTACGGGACAGGGGGCAACTAATGAAAAACTGTTTTTT
12	NA	TRBV7-8	once	TRBJ1-5	CASSLALQPQHF	TGTGCCAGCAGCTTAGCGCTTCAGCCCCAGCATTTT
13	TRBD2	TRBV29-1	few	TRBJ2-3	CSVEQAGGDTQYF	TGCAGCGTTGAACAGGCGGGAGGAGATACGCAGTATTTT
18	TRBD2	TRBV7-8	NA	TRBJ2-1	CASSLALGISGRNNEQFF	TGTGCCAGCAGCTTAGCGCTGGGGATCAGCGGGAGGAACAATGAGCAGTTCTTC
13	NA	TRBV12-3/TRBV12-4	few	TRBJ2-2	CASSYNGAGELFF	TGTGCCAGCAGTTATAATGGTGCCGGGGAGCTGTTTTTT
15	NA	TRBV7-2	once	TRBJ2-1	CASSLQLPGENEQFF	TGTGCCAGCAGCTTACAGCTTCCTGGGGAAAATGAGCAGTTCTTC
12	NA	TRBV10-3	many	TRBJ2-5	CAISGSGETQYF	TGTGCCATCAGTGGAAGTGGCGAGACCCAGTACTTC
18	TRBD1	TRBV28	NA	TRBJ2-4	CASSSDRGFIIAKNIQYF	TGTGCCAGCAGTTCGGACAGGGGCTTCATTATAGCCAAAAACATTCAGTACTTC
15	TRBD1	TRBV7-8	NA	TRBJ2-2	CASSLGTVVTGELFF	TGTGCCAGCAGCCTAGGGACAGTTGTCACCGGGGAGCTGTTTTTT
11	NA	TRBV29-1	NA	TRBJ1-2	CSVVGVYGYTF	TGCAGCGTTGTTGGGGTCTATGGCTACACCTTC
15	NA	TRBV6-2/TRBV6-3	NA	TRBJ2-7	CASSRPGHETYEQYF	TGTGCCAGCAGTAGGCCGGGACACGAAACCTACGAGCAGTACTTC
16	NA	TRBV20-1	few	TRBJ2-2	CSARDLGGTNTGELFF	TGCAGTGCTAGAGATCTAGGTGGCACGAACACCGGGGAGCTGTTTTTT
14	NA	TRBV7-9	many	TRBJ2-1	CASSSDRFLRSQFF	TGTGCCAGCAGCTCAGACAGGTTTCTAAGGTCGCAGTTCTTC
17	NA	TRBV20-1	few	TRBJ1-3	CSARARNRSISGNTIYF	TGCAGTGCTAGAGCCCGGAACAGGTCGATCTCTGGAAACACCATATATTTT
13	NA	TRBV6-6	NA	TRBJ1-4	CASSYSGNEKLFF	TGTGCCAGCAGTTATTCGGGAAATGAAAAACTGTTTTTT
13	NA	TRBV5-1	few	TRBJ2-7	CASRPGTTYEQYF	TGCGCCAGCAGACCCGGGACGACATACGAGCAGTACTTC
15	NA	TRBV12-3/TRBV12-4	NA	TRBJ2-1	CASSPLAWDYNEQFF	TGTGCCAGCAGTCCACTAGCATGGGACTACAATGAGCAGTTCTTC
14	TRBD1	TRBV10-3	few	TRBJ2-2	CAISATGDTGELFF	TGTGCCATCAGTGCGACAGGGGACACCGGGGAGCTGTTTTTT
15	NA	TRBV3-1	few	TRBJ1-2	CASSHSVGVFRGYTF	TGTGCCAGCAGCCACAGTGTAGGGGTCTTCCGTGGCTACACCTTC
14	NA	TRBV6-7	NA	TRBJ1-1	CASSYDFGEKEAFF	TGTGCCAGCAGTTACGATTTTGGAGAGAAAGAAGCTTTCTTT
15	TRBD1	TRBV5-6	few	TRBJ2-7	CASSLGTGLSYEQYF	TGTGCCAGCAGCTTGGGGACAGGCCTTTCCTACGAGCAGTACTTC
16	NA	TRBV4-1	NA	TRBJ2-1	CASSQNMYRENNEQFF	TGCGCCAGCAGCCAAAATATGTACAGGGAAAACAATGAGCAGTTCTTC